This TCR beta chain was found in a study of shared clonotypes between healthy human individuals. The naive CD8 population came from CD45RO-negative cells selected for CCR7, without terminally differentiated effector memory CD45RA+ cells. The J segment lost 4 bases and the V segment lost 6 bases, leaving 4 bases of the junction unmatched. The CDR3 is 14 amino acids. From germline, CDR1 is ENHRY and CDR2 SYGVKD. Sequenced by immunoSEQ multiplex PCR; TCRdb stores in-frame clones only, minus some. The sample has 650,000 to 800,000 clones, 92% seen once; the top ten hold nearly 25%. Sequenced sample: naive CD8+ T cells sorted from blood. The chain uses TRBV10-3 and TRBJ1-5; 9 bases align to TRBD1. This receptor was taken from a man between 25 and 39 years old in good health. This CDR3 is CAISRDRVNQPQHF. The CDR3 DNA reads as TGTGCCATCAGCCGGGACAGGGTAAATCAGCCCCAGCATTTT.